This T cell receptor beta chain is drawn from a study of monozygotic twins with cystic fibrosis. This clone was seen only once. The CDR3 contains 14 residues. Germline CDR1 is SGDLS and CDR2 is YYNGEE. V gave up 0 bases and J gave up 4 bases, with 7 bases separating them. Sequencing used immunoSEQ multiplex PCR; TCRdb keeps in-frame clones, though not all of them. The sample has roughly 25,000 clones, around 93% seen once. The sample consisted of blood. The chain is built from TRBV9 and TRBJ2-2; D gene ambiguous. The sequence came from a girl aged 2 to 10 with cystic fibrosis. CDR3 sequence (DNA): TGTGCCAGCAGCGTAGGAGAGTTCACCGGGGAGCTGTTTTTT. Protein sequence: CASSVGEFTGELFF.